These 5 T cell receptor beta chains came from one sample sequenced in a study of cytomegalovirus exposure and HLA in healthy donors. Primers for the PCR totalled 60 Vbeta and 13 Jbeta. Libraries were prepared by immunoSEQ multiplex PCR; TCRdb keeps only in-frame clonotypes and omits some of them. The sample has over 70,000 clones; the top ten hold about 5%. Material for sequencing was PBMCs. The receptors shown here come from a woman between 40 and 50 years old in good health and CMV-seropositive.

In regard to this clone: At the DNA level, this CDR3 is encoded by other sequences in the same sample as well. CDR3 region: CASSMGGSSYNEQFF. For the CDR3, the DNA is TGTGCCAGTAGTATGGGGGGAAGCTCCTACAATGAGCAGTTCTTC. V gene TRBV19 combines with J gene TRBJ2-1, with a weak D call TRBD2 (6 bases). Trimming left V 3 bases short and J 0 bases short, with 9 bases between. This CDR3 is 15 amino acids long. The V gene's germline CDR1 is LNHDA and CDR2 SQIVND (reference sequence).

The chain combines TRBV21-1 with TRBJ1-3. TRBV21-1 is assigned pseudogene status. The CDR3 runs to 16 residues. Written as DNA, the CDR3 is TGTGCCAGCAGCCCTGAGGATCGGAAAACTGGAAACACCATATATTTT. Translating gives CASSPEDRKTGNTIYF.

The CDR3 nucleotides read TGTGCCAGCATCTCCCCCCGACTCCTGAACACTGAAGCTTTCTTT. This sequence encodes CASISPRLLNTEAFF. The chain uses TRBV7-8 and TRBJ1-1; D is ambiguous. The CDR3 loop spans 15 amino acids. Germline CDR1 reads SGHVS; CDR2 reads FQNEAQ. Between the trimmed V and J ends, which lost 7 bases and 0 bases, there was a span of 15 bases.

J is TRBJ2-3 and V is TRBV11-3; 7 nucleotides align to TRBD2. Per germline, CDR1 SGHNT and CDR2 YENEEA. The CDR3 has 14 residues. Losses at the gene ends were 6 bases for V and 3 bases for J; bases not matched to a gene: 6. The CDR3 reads CASSSDGRTDTQYF. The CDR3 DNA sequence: TGTGCCAGCAGTTCCGACGGGAGGACAGATACGCAGTATTTT.

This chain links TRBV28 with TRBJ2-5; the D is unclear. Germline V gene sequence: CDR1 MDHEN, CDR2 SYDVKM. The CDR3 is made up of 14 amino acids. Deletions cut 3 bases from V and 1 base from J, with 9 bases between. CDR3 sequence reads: CASSFFVRQETQYF. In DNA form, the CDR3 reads TGTGCCAGCAGTTTTTTCGTCCGCCAAGAGACCCAGTACTTC.